The sample holds many counts of the clone carrying this TCR beta chain. The data were taken from a study of T cells in Graves' hyperthyroidism and ophthalmopathy. The CDR3 regions of TCR beta were amplified from RNA transcripts. During a first-round RT-PCR of the TCR CDR3, the HTBI primer set was used. Via MiXCR, TCRdb re-called the multiplex PCR reads, giving one row per CDR3 protein. The top ten hold 20% to 25% of the sample, which has about 350,000 distinct CDR3 sequences, roughly 13% seen once. V lost 8 bases and J 3 bases, leaving 10 bases between the germline ends. The CDR3 totals 12 residues. Per germline, CDR1 SNHLY and CDR2 FYNNEI.

This clonotype originated in a woman aged 25 to 39 with Graves' hyperthyroidism. What was sequenced was blood. V and J are TRBV2 and TRBJ1-1; the D is unclear. Here the CDR3 reads CASFAGDTEAFF. The CDR3 DNA is TGTGCCAGCTTTGCCGGGGACACTGAAGCTTTCTTT.